The 19 T cell receptor beta chains in this list originate from one sample, sequenced in a study of technical replicates of blood from a few donors. The assay was immunoSEQ multiplex PCR, and TCRdb's table has in-frame clones only and misses some. This table has approximately 92,000 clones, 95% appearing once. Sequenced sample: T cells isolated from PBMCs. The receptors were sampled from a human donor in good health.

The genes are TRBV9 and TRBJ2-7; weak D call: TRBD2 (7 bases). CDR3 length equals 18 residues. Trimming pared 0 bases from V and 0 bases from J, leaving 19 bases between. The germline V gene has CDR1 SGDLS and CDR2 YYNGEE. CDR3 in DNA: TGTGCCAGCAGCGTAGATGCCCGAGGGGGGGGGATCTCCTACGAGCAGTACTTC. It encodes CASSVDARGGGISYEQYF.

The V and J genes are TRBV6-5 and TRBJ1-1; D might be TRBD1 (6 bases). The germline gives CDR1 MNHEY, CDR2 SVGAGI. The germline V and J ends were trimmed by 2 bases and 10 bases, with 14 bases remaining between them. CDR3 length: 13 residues. CDR3 in amino acids: CASSYARQDRAFF. The CDR3 DNA follows: TGTGCCAGCAGTTACGCCAGACAGGATCGAGCTTTCTTT.

The genes are TRBV29-1 and TRBJ1-5; 9 bases fit TRBD1. This CDR3 has 15 residues. The trim removed 4 bases at V and 6 bases at J, leaving 10 bases unmatched. Germline CDR1 SQVTM, CDR2 ANQGSEA. The CDR3 spells CSVVVTGGAGQPQHF. The CDR3 DNA is TGCAGCGTTGTAGTTACAGGGGGCGCGGGTCAGCCCCAGCATTTT.

The rearrangement uses TRBV9 and TRBJ2-3; D remains unclear. V was pared by 2 bases and J by 1 base, with 11 bases between. This CDR3 comprises 15 residues. Germline V gene lookup returns CDR1 SGDLS and CDR2 YYNGEE. CDR3 protein: CASSVLTPGTDTQYF. CDR3 DNA sequence: TGTGCCAGCAGCGTCCTGACTCCTGGCACAGATACGCAGTATTTT.

The rearrangement links TRBV10-3 to TRBJ2-4; a weak D match, TRBD1 (5 bases). The CDR3 is 13 residues long. CDR1 ENHRY and CDR2 SYGVKD come from the germline V gene. Trimming took 2 bases from V and 5 from J, leaving 7 bases between them. The CDR3 region is CAISEEGENIQYF. CDR3 sequence (DNA): TGTGCCATCAGTGAGGAAGGGGAAAACATTCAGTACTTC.

The J gene is TRBJ2-7, the V gene TRBV5-1, with 11 bases matching TRBD1. The CDR3 has 15 residues. After removal of 3 bases from V and 6 bases from J, the junction contained 8 bases not matched to a gene. Germline CDR1 reads SGHRS; CDR2 reads YFSETQ. The CDR3 sequence is CASSSTYGTGGEQYF. The CDR3 DNA follows: TGCGCCAGCAGCTCGACCTACGGGACAGGGGGCGAGCAGTACTTC.

The sample holds one count of this clone. J is TRBJ2-6 and V is TRBV19; 10 positions agree with TRBD1. CDR1 and CDR2 from the germline V gene are LNHDA and SQIVND (reference sequence). V shed 10 bases and J 17 bases; nucleotides not matched to a gene: 8. This CDR3 is 11 amino acids long. As DNA, the CDR3 is TGTGCCACCTGGACAGGGGGTCTCGTGACTTTC. Encoded protein: CATWTGGLVTF.

The V gene is TRBV29-1, the J gene TRBJ1-2, with no clear D. The CDR3 sequence is 12 residues long. Germline loops: CDR1 SQVTM, CDR2 ANQGSEA. Trimming removed 4 bases from V and 4 bases from J, with 10 bases in between. The CDR3, as DNA: TGCAGCGTTGTCCGGGGTTCCTATGGCTACACCTTC. Amino acid sequence: CSVVRGSYGYTF.

V usage is TRBV6-5 and J usage is TRBJ1-5, with unresolved D. Trimming cost V 5 bases and J 0 bases, with 11 bases left between them. Germline CDR1 is MNHEY and CDR2 is SVGAGI. The CDR3 contains 15 residues. The CDR3 DNA sequence: TGTGCCAGCAGTCCACAGAGAAGTAGCAATCAGCCCCAGCATTTT. The encoded protein is CASSPQRSSNQPQHF.

The V and J genes are TRBV10-1 and TRBJ1-2; D unclear. Germline-derived CDR1 and CDR2 are WNHNN and SYGVQD (reference sequence). The CDR3 is made up of 14 amino acids. Trimming removed 5 bases from V and 3 bases from J, with 13 bases in between. In DNA form, the CDR3 reads TGCGCCAGCAGTCCACTGGGCTTGGACTATGGCTACACCTTC. As protein: CASSPLGLDYGYTF.

V and J are TRBV7-2 and TRBJ2-7; tentatively, D is TRBD1 (6 bases). Trimming removed 5 bases from V and 3 bases from J, with 17 bases in between. Germline loops: CDR1 SGHTA, CDR2 FQGNSA. The length of the CDR3 is 15 residues. In DNA form, the CDR3 reads TGTGCCAGCAGCCCGACACAGGGTTACGTCTACGAGCAGTACTTC. Translated, it gives CASSPTQGYVYEQYF. Based on the CDR3 plus reference TRBV7-2 and TRBJ2-7, the full variable domain is GAGVSQSPSNKVTEKGKDVELRCDPISGHTALYWYRQSLGQGLEFLIYFQGNSAPDKSGLPSDRFSAERTGGSVSTLTIQRTQQEDSAVYLCASSPTQGYVYEQYFGPGTRLTVT.

The chain's CDR3 is CASSEWRGSGETQYF. The CDR3 bases are TGCGCCAGCAGTGAGTGGAGGGGTTCCGGAGAGACCCAGTACTTC. The genes are TRBV10-2 and TRBJ2-5; D perhaps matches TRBD2 (6 bases). V lost 1 base and J 4 bases, leaving 13 bases between the germline ends. Germline CDR1 WSHSY, CDR2 SAAADI. This CDR3 spans 15 amino acids.

Concerning this clone: Additional DNA sequences in this sample encode the identical CDR3. This chain links TRBV27 with TRBJ2-3, with 13 bases matching TRBD2. The V gene end was trimmed by 8 bases and the J gene end by 3 bases; junction bases not matched to a gene: 17. Germline assignment: CDR1 MNHEY and CDR2 SMNVEV (reference sequence). The CDR3 is made up of 19 amino acids. CDR3 coding DNA: TGTGCCAGCCCCCCCACTAGCGGGAGGGCCTATGTGGTAACAGATACGCAGTATTTT. As protein: CASPPTSGRAYVVTDTQYF.

This clone was detected only a few times. This chain joins TRBV28 and TRBJ2-7; perhaps TRBD2 as D (5 bases). CDR3 length: 11 amino acids. Trimming stripped 6 bases from V and 4 bases from J, with 7 bases between. Looked up from germline, CDR1 is MDHEN and CDR2 is SYDVKM. The CDR3 loop is CASSRRYEQYF. The CDR3 bases are TGTGCCAGCAGCCGGAGGTACGAGCAGTACTTC.

The J gene is TRBJ1-5, the V gene TRBV2; the match to TRBD1 covers 7 bases. This CDR3 is 15 amino acids long. J lost 2 bases, V lost 6 bases, and 7 bases had no gene match. CDR1 and CDR2 from the germline V gene are SNHLY and FYNNEI. This CDR3 is CASRETGVGNQPQHF. CDR3 DNA: TGTGCCAGCAGGGAAACAGGGGTGGGCAATCAGCCCCAGCATTTT.

This chain joins TRBV28 and TRBJ2-5; 8 nucleotides agree with TRBD2. Trimming took 4 bases from V and 7 from J; bases not matched to a gene: 20. The CDR3 has 18 residues. Germline V lookup: CDR1 MDHEN, CDR2 SYDVKM. The CDR3 protein is CASSSRILLAGRVGTQYF. In nucleotides, the CDR3 is TGTGCCAGCAGTTCTCGGATTCTTCTAGCGGGCCGGGTCGGGACCCAGTACTTC.

This chain connects TRBV19 to TRBJ2-1; 12 bases map to TRBD2. V lost 3 bases, J lost 7 bases, and 1 base stayed unmatched. Per the germline V gene, CDR1 is LNHDA and CDR2 is SQIVND (reference sequence). The CDR3 runs 14 residues. CDR3 sequence: CASSIGLAGNEQFF. CDR3 coding DNA: TGTGCCAGTAGTATCGGACTAGCGGGAAATGAGCAGTTCTTC.

The chain has TRBV10-2 and TRBJ2-3, with TRBD1 identical over 9 bases. The J segment lost 4 bases and the V segment lost 7 bases, leaving 9 bases of the junction unmatched. The CDR3 sequence is 15 residues long. CDR1 and CDR2 from the germline V gene are WSHSY and SAAADI. The DNA for the CDR3 is TGCGCCAGCAAACAATTCCGGGACAGGGCAGATACGCAGTATTTT. It specifies CASKQFRDRADTQYF.

The chain is built from TRBV6-1 and TRBJ2-1, with TRBD2 matching 7 bases. CDR3 length equals 15 residues. V lost 4 bases to trimming and J lost 1 base; unmatched junction nucleotides: 4. Germline V gene data show CDR1 as MNHNS and CDR2 as SASEGT. CDR3 in DNA: TGTGCCAGCAGTGGGAGCGGGGTTTCCTACAATGAGCAGTTCTTC. Translating it yields CASSGSGVSYNEQFF.